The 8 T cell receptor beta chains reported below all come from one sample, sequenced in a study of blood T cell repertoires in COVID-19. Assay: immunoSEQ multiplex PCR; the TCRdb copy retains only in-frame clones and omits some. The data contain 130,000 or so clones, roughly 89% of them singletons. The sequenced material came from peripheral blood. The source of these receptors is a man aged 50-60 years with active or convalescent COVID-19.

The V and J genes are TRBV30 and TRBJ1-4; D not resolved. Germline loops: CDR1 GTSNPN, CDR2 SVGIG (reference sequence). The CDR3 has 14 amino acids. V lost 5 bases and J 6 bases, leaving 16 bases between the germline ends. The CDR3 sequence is CAWSRAQSDEKLFF. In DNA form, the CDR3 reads TGTGCCTGGTCCCGTGCACAGTCTGATGAAAAACTGTTTTTT.

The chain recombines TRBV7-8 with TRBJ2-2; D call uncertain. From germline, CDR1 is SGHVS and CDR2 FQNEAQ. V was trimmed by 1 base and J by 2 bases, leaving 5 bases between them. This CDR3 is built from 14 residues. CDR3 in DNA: TGTGCCAGCAGCTTAGGGGCAAACACCGGGGAGCTGTTTTTT. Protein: CASSLGANTGELFF.

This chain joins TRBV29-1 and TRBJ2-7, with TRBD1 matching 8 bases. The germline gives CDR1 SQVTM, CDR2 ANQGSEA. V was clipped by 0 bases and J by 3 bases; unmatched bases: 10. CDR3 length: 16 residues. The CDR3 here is CSVEESPDRGLYEQYF. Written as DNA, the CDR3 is TGCAGCGTTGAAGAATCCCCCGACAGGGGCCTCTACGAGCAGTACTTC.

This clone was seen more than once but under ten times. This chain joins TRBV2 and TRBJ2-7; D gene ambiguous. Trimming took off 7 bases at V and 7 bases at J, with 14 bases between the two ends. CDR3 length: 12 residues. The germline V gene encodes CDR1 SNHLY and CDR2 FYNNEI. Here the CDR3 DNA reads TGTGCCAGCACCTCGTTGAAGGAGGAGCAGTACTTC. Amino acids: CASTSLKEEQYF.

Here the CDR3 DNA reads TGTGCCAGCGGTTATGGGACAGGGGAAGAGACCCAGTACTTC. As protein: CASGYGTGEETQYF. The rearrangement joins TRBV2 to TRBJ2-5; TRBD1 matches 10 bases. CDR1 is SNHLY, CDR2 FYNNEI, per germline. V was clipped by 8 bases and J by 3 bases; unmatched bases: 6. CDR3 length equals 14 residues.

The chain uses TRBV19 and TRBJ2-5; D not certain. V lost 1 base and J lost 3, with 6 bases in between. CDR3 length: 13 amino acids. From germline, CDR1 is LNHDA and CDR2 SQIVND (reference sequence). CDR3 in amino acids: CASSIGHKETQYF. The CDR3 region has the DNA TGTGCCAGTAGTATAGGGCATAAAGAGACCCAGTACTTC.

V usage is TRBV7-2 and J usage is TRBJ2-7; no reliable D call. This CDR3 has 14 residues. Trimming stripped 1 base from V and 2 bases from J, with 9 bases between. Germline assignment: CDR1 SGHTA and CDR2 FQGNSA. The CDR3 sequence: CASSLGQIAYEQYF. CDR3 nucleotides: TGTGCCAGCAGCTTAGGACAAATAGCCTACGAGCAGTACTTC.

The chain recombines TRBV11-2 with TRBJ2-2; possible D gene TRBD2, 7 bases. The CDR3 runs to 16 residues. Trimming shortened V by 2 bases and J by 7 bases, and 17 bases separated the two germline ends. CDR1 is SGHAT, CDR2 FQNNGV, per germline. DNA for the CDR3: TGTGCCAGCAGCTTAAGGGGGGGCCTATCTGGCGGGGAGCTGTTTTTT. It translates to CASSLRGGLSGGELFF.